Shown below are 19 T cell receptor beta chains from a single sample sequenced in a study of CD8+CD57+ T cells in acquired aplastic anemia. Sequencing was done on patients that had shown CD8+CD57+ cell expansion by flow cytometry. CDR3 and TCR beta VDJ profiling relied on a genomic DNA template. TCRdb called the reads again in MiXCR, with one record for every CDR3 protein. The sample lists approximately 250,000 distinct CDR3 sequences; less than 85% were seen once. Sequencing was done on a sample of sorted CD4+, CD8+, or CD8+CD57+ T cells (not recorded which) from PBMCs. These TCRs come from a human donor with aplastic anemia.

The sample holds a few counts of this clonotype. Germline is not matched at one junction end, which may reflect a read error. The V call is TRBV7-9, the J call TRBJ2-3; tentatively, D is TRBD1 or TRBD2 (5 bases each). The CDR3 loop spans 14 amino acids. From germline, CDR1 is SEHNR and CDR2 FQNEAQ (reference sequence). This chain's CDR3 is CASSLAGSYGAHDF. The CDR3 nucleotides are TGTGCCAGCAGCTTAGCGGGTAGCTACGGGGCCCACGACTTT. Full variable domain (outside the CDR3, taken from reference TRBV7-9 and TRBJ2-3): DTGVSQNPRHKITKRGQNVTFRCDPISEHNRLYWYRQTLGQGPEFLTYFQNEAQLEKSRLLSDRFSAERPKGSFSTLEIQRTEQGDSAMYLCASSLAGSYGAHDFGPGTRLTVL.

As regards this clonotype: The conserved phenylalanine or tryptophan normally closing the CDR3 is absent here, so this likely arose from a read error. The V and J genes are TRBV2 and TRBJ1-1; the D gene is possibly TRBD1 (5 bases). From germline, CDR1 is SNHLY and CDR2 FYNNEI. The CDR3 runs to 14 residues. V was cut by 3 bases and J by 11 bases, with 19 bases left in between. The DNA for the CDR3 is TGTGCCAGCAGTGATGGGGGGATCAATGAGCAGGCTTTCTGT. Residues: CASSDGGINEQAFC.

CDR3 amino acids: CASSSGAGAGYGYTF. The CDR3 coding sequence is TGCGCCAGCAGCTCAGGAGCGGGCGCAGGCTATGGCTACACCTTC. The genes are TRBV5-1 and TRBJ1-2; D ambiguous. With 3 bases removed from V and 4 bases from J, the gap between germline ends came to 16 bases. The V gene's germline CDR1 is SGHRS and CDR2 YFSETQ. The CDR3 covers 15 residues. Full variable domain (outside the CDR3, taken from reference TRBV5-1 and TRBJ1-2): KAGVTQTPRYLIKTRGQQVTLSCSPISGHRSVSWYQQTPGQGLQFLFEYFSETQRNKGNFPGRFSGRQFSNSRSEMNVSTLELGDSALYLCASSSGAGAGYGYTFGSGTRLTVV.

For this clonotype: The CDR3 ends on some other residue instead of the conserved phenylalanine or tryptophan, so this is likely a read error. The DNA is left out, because the CDR3 cannot be placed on it with certainty; the CDR3 is given as TCRdb lists it. V usage is TRBV9 and J usage is TRBJ2-1; the D call in the table, TRBD1, was not verified against the DNA. The CDR3 comprises 13 residues, both ends counted. The germline V gene has CDR1 SGDLS and CDR2 YYNGEE. CDR3: CASSVEDYPLVII.

Points on this clonotype: Sequence at one end of the junction differs from germline and may be a read error. This chain joins TRBV7-2 and TRBJ1-1; D is ambiguous. Germline assignment: CDR1 SGHTA and CDR2 FQGNSA. The CDR3 length is 15 residues. The CDR3 loop reads CASSLERGGDTEDFF. The CDR3 DNA reads TGTGCCAGCAGCTTAGAGCGAGGAGGCGATACGGAAGATTTCTTT.

Of note for this clonotype: A read error may produce the germline difference seen at one junction end. The chain couples TRBV9 to TRBJ2-3; maybe TRBD1 (6 bases). Germline-derived CDR1 and CDR2 are SGDLS and YYNGEE. The CDR3 sequence is 14 residues long. CDR3 loop: CASSVGGRPTTKYF. Written as DNA, the CDR3 is TGCGCCAGCAGCGTAGGGGGACGGCCCACTACGAAGTATTTT.

The rearrangement uses TRBV7-8 and TRBJ2-7; D ambiguous. V was pared by 0 bases and J by 4 bases, with 22 bases between. Germline assignment: CDR1 SGHVS and CDR2 FQNEAQ. The CDR3 length is 18 residues. CDR3 nucleotides: TGTGCCAGCAGCTTAGCGGCAGGTGCCACTGCGCTTTCTTACGAGCAGTACGTC. Translating it yields CASSLAAGATALSYEQYV.

The chain carries TRBV12-3 or TRBV12-4 and TRBJ2-5; TRBD2 aligns across 7 bases. The junction had 7 bases not matched to a gene; V was cut back by 7 bases and J by 5 bases. This CDR3 region has 13 residues. CDR3 region: CASTLKGGETQYF. DNA for the CDR3: TGTGCCAGCACCCTGAAGGGAGGGGAGACCCAGTACTTC.

As for this clonotype: One end of the junction varies from germline; a read error may be responsible. This chain uses TRBV11-3 with TRBJ2-4; D is undetermined. CDR1 is SGHNT and CDR2 is YENEEA in the germline V gene. There are 12 residues in the CDR3. CDR3 region: CASGLDLTIQYF. The CDR3 DNA reads TGTGCCAGCGGCTTAGATCTGACCATTCAGTACTTC.

This rearrangement joins TRBV10-2 to TRBJ2-5, with 9 bases identical to TRBD1. This CDR3 is built from 16 residues. Losses at the gene ends were 2 bases for V and 4 bases for J; bases not matched to a gene: 8. Germline loops: CDR1 WSHSY, CDR2 SAAADI. The CDR3 DNA reads as TGCGCCAGCAGTGAGCCGACAGGGGGAACGGGAGAGACCCAGTACTTC. It yields the protein CASSEPTGGTGETQYF.

About this clonotype itself: A single base separates this from a much larger clone, so it may be a read error. The chain links TRBV11-3 to TRBJ1-2; D is possibly TRBD1 (6 bases). CDR3 length: 15 residues. Germline V gives CDR1 SGHNT, CDR2 YENEEA. The V and J ends lost 2 bases and 3 bases respectively, with 13 bases between them. The CDR3 bases are TGTGCCAGCAGCTTAAATCGGACAGCCGACTATGGCTACACCTTC. This encodes CASSLNRTADYGYTF.

The V gene is TRBV20-1, the J gene TRBJ2-7; D unclear. The CDR3 runs to 13 residues. Deletions cut 3 bases from V and 8 bases from J, with 17 bases between. The germline V gene has CDR1 DFQATT and CDR2 SNEGSKA (reference sequence). The DNA for the CDR3 is TGCAGTGCTAGGGACGGTAGCTCCTATAAGCAGTACGTC. Translated: CSARDGSSYKQYV.

This chain links TRBV4-1 with TRBJ2-5, with D possibly being TRBD1 (5 bases). Looked up from germline, CDR1 is MGHRA and CDR2 is YSYEKL. There are 14 residues in the CDR3. Trimming pared 1 base from V and 1 base from J, leaving 7 bases between. The CDR3 sequence is CASSQGQFQETQYF. The CDR3 DNA reads TGCGCCAGCAGCCAAGGACAGTTCCAAGAGACCCAGTACTTC.

On this clonotype: One end of the junction fails to match germline, which may point to a read error. This chain links TRBV7-2 with TRBJ2-3, with TRBD2 identical over 7 bases. CDR3 length equals 14 residues. In germline, CDR1 is SGHTA, CDR2 FQGNSA. CDR3 coding DNA: TGTGCCAGCAGCTTACAGCGGGATGGGGATACCCAGTACTTT. Translated, it gives CASSLQRDGDTQYF.

A few counts support this clonotype. The genes are TRBV15 and TRBJ2-5; TRBD1 aligns across 9 bases. The CDR3 has 15 residues. Trimming at V came to 0 bases and at J to 1 base, leaving 0 bases not matched to a gene. Looked up from germline, CDR1 is LNHNV and CDR2 is YYDKDF (reference sequence). The CDR3 protein is CATSRETGGQETQYF. The CDR3 coding sequence is TGTGCCACCAGCAGAGAGACAGGGGGCCAAGAGACCCAGTACTTC.

The genes are TRBV9 and TRBJ2-3, with D possibly being TRBD2 (5 bases). This CDR3 region has 14 residues. Germline values: CDR1 SGDLS, CDR2 YYNGEE. Trimming cost V 4 bases and J 14 bases, with 23 bases left between them. DNA of the CDR3: TGTGCCAGCAGCTTAGCTGGAGGTATTCAGAACTTGTATTTT. Protein sequence: CASSLAGGIQNLYF. Full variable domain (rest looked up from reference TRBV9 and TRBJ2-3): DSGVTQTPKHLITATGQRVTLRCSPRSGDLSVYWYQQSLDQGLQFLIQYYNGEERAKGNILERFSAQQFPDLHSELNLSSLELGDSALYFCASSLAGGIQNLYFGPGTRLTVL.

In the case of this clonotype: The conserved final phenylalanine or tryptophan is absent from the CDR3, which likely points to a read error. The DNA is left out, because the CDR3 cannot be placed on it with certainty; the CDR3 is given as TCRdb lists it. V gene TRBV9 combines with J gene TRBJ2-3; the table assigns TRBD1, which was not confirmed against the DNA. With termini counted, the CDR3 has 13 amino acids. The germline V gene has CDR1 SGDLS and CDR2 YYNGEE. CDR3 amino acids: CASSVGGSRNQPL.

This clonotype has just one count. The germline gene is not matched at one end of the junction; a read error may be the cause. The chain couples TRBV15 to TRBJ1-5; unclear D gene. Matching the DNA end better, TRBJ2-3 makes the J call doubtful. Germline CDR1 reads LNHNV; CDR2 reads YYDKDF (reference sequence). The CDR3 length is 14 residues. CDR3 sequence reads: CASSRTVSNQTQYF. DNA of the CDR3: TGTGCCAGCAGCCGGACCGTGAGCAATCAGACCCAGTATTTT.

The count of this clonotype is one. Germline and junction disagree at one end, which may indicate a read error. The chain links TRBV4-1 to TRBJ2-1; 13 nucleotides align to TRBD2. In germline, CDR1 is MGHRA, CDR2 YSYEKL. CDR3 length equals 15 residues. CDR3 DNA sequence: TGCGCCAGCAGCCAGATCTCGGGACTAGCGGGAAGTCTGTCCTTC. Translating it yields CASSQISGLAGSLSF.